This T cell receptor beta chain is from a study of T cell repertoires and Cas9 in healthy adults. At the level of the study: CD4 and CD8 compartments: SpCas9-reactive T cells profiled for potency, cytotoxicity, lineage. Regarding the study as a whole: SpCas9-reactive regulatory T cells reportedly mitigated SpCas9-reactive effector T cells in vitro.

TCRdb keeps only in-frame clones here, not all; method: immunoSEQ multiplex PCR. This sample has fewer than 25,000 clones; roughly nine tenths occur once, and the top ten carry 1.5% to 1.9%. About this clone itself: Its antigen is undetermined.

The CDR3 totals 15 residues. V dropped 5 bases and J dropped 0 bases, with 14 bases sitting between them. CDR1 is MNHEY and CDR2 is SVGAGI in the germline V gene. The J gene is TRBJ2-7, the V gene TRBV6-5; a possible D gene is TRBD2 (6 bases). Sequencing used CD4+ effector T cells (CD127+, CD25-, CD137-, CD154-) from PBMCs; culture status not recorded. The TCR comes from a human donor in good health. CDR3 nucleotide sequence: TGTGCCAGCAGTGGTTGGAGGGGCCTCTCCTACGAGCAGTACTTC. Translation: CASSGWRGLSYEQYF.